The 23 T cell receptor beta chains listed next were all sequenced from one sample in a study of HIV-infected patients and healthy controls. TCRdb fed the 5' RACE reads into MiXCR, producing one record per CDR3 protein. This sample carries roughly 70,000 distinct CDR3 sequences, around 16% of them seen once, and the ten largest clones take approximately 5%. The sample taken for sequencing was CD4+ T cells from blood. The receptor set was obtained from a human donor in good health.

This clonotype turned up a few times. The CDR3 is CASDKAGGPGDTQYF. The CDR3 DNA reads as TGTGCCAGCGATAAAGCGGGAGGGCCGGGAGATACGCAGTATTTT. The V call is TRBV6-4, the J call TRBJ2-3, with TRBD2 matching 10 bases. The CDR3 runs to 15 residues. Germline V CDR1 and CDR2: MRHNA, SNTAGT. Losses at the gene ends were 8 bases for V and 5 bases for J; bases not matched to a gene: 10.

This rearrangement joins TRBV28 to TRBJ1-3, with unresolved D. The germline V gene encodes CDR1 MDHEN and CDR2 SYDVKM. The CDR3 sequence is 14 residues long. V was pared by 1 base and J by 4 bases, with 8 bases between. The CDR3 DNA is TGTGCCAGCAGTTTATCCGTAAGGGGAAACACCATATATTTT. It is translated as CASSLSVRGNTIYF.

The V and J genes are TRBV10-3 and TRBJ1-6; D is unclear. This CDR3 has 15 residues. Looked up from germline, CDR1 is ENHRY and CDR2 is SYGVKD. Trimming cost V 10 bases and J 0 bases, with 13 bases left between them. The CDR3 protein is CATSGQSSYNSPLHF. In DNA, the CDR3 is TGTGCCACCAGCGGTCAAAGCTCCTATAATTCACCCCTCCACTTT.

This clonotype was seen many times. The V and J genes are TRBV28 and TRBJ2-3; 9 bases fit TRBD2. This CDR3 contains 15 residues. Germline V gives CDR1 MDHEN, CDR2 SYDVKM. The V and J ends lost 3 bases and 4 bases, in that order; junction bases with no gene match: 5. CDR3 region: CASSFGAGGSDTQYF. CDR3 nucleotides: TGTGCCAGCAGTTTCGGAGCGGGGGGATCAGATACGCAGTATTTT.

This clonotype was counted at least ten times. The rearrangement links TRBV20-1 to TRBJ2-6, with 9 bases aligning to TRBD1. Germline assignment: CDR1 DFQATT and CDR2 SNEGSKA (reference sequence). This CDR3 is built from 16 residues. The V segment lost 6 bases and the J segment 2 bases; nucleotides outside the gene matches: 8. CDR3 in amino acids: CSAEGQGQPGANVLTF. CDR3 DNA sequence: TGCAGTGCGGAAGGACAGGGGCAACCTGGGGCCAACGTCCTGACTTTC.

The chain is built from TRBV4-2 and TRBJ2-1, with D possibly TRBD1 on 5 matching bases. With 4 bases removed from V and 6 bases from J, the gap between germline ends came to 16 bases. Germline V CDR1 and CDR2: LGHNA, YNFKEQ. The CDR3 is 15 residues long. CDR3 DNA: TGTGCCAGCAGCCCAGGGAACCAAGGCGGCAATGAGCAGTTCTTC. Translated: CASSPGNQGGNEQFF.

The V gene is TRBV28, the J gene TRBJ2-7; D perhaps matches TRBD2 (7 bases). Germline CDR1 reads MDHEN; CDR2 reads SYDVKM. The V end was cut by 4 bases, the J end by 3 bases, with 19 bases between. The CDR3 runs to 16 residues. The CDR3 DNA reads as TGTGCCAGCAGTTCCTCCTCCGGGGGGCTAAACTACGAGCAGTACTTC. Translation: CASSSSSGGLNYEQYF. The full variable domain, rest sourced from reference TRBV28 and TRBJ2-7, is DVKVTQSSRYLVKRTGEKVFLECVQDMDHENMFWYRQDPGLGLRLIYFSYDVKMKEKGDIPEGYSVSREKKERFSLILESASTNQTSMYLCASSSSSGGLNYEQYFGPGTRLTVT.

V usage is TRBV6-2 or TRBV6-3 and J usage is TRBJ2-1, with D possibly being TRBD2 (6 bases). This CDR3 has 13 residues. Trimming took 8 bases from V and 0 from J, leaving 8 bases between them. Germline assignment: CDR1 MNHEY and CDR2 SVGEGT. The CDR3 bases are TGTGCCAGCGGGGGACTCTCCTACAATGAGCAGTTCTTC. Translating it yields CASGGLSYNEQFF.

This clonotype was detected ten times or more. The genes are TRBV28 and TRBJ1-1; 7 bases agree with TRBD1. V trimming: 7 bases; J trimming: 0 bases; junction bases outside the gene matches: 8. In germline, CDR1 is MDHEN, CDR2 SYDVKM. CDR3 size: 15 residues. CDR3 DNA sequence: TGTGCCAGCACCTTGACAGGGCCTATGAACACTGAAGCTTTCTTT. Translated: CASTLTGPMNTEAFF.

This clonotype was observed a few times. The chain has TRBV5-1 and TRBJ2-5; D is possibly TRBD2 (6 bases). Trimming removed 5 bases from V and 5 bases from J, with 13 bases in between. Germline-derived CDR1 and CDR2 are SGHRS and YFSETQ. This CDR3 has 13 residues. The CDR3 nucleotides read TGCGCCAGCAGGCTCGGGAGCGTGGAGACCCAGTACTTC. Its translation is CASRLGSVETQYF.

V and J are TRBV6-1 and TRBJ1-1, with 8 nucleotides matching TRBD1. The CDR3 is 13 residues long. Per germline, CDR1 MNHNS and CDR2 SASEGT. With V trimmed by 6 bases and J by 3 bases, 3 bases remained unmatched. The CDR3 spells CASSRQGYTEAFF. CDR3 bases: TGTGCCAGCAGCCGACAGGGGTACACTGAAGCTTTCTTT.

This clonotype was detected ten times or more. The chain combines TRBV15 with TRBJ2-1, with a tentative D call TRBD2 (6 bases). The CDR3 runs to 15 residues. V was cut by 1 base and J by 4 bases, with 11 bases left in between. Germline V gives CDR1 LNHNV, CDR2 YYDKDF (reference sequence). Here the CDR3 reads CATSRAGEGYNEQFF. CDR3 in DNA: TGTGCCACCAGCAGAGCGGGAGAAGGGTACAATGAGCAGTTCTTC.

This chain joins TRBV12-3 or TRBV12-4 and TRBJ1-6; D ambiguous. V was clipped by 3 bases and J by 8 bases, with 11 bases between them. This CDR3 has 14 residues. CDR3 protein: CASSLWGGHSPLHF. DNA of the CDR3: TGTGCCAGCAGTTTGTGGGGTGGCCATTCACCCCTCCACTTT.

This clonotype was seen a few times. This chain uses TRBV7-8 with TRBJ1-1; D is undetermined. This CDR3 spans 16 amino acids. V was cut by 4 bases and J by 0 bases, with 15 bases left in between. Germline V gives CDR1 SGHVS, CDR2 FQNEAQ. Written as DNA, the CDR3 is TGTGCCAGCAGCTCCCCGAGACATATTATGAACACTGAAGCTTTCTTT. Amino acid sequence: CASSSPRHIMNTEAFF. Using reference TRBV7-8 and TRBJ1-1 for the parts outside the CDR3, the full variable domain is GAGVSQSPRYKVAKRGQDVALRCDPISGHVSLFWYQQALGQGPEFLTYFQNEAQLDKSGLPSDRFFAERPEGSVSTLKIQRTQQEDSAVYLCASSSPRHIMNTEAFFGQGTRLTVV.

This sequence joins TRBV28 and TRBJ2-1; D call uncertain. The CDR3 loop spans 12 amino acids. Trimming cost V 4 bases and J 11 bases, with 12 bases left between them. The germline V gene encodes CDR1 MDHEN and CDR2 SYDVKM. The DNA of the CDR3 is TGTGCCAGCAGTTCCCAAACAACCAAGCAGTTCTTC. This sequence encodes CASSSQTTKQFF. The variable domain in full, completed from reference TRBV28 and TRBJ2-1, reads DVKVTQSSRYLVKRTGEKVFLECVQDMDHENMFWYRQDPGLGLRLIYFSYDVKMKEKGDIPEGYSVSREKKERFSLILESASTNQTSMYLCASSSQTTKQFFGPGTRLTVL.

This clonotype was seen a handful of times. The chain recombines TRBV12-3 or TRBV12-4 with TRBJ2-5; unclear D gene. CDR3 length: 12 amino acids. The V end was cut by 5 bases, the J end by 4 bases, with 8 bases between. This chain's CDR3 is CASSARLETQYF. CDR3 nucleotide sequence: TGTGCCAGCAGTGCACGACTAGAGACCCAGTACTTC.

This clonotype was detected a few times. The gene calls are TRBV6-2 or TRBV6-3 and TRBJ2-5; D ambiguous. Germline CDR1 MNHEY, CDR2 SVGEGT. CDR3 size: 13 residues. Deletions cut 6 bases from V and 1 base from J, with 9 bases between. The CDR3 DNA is TGTGCCAGCAGCCCGTGGAGCCAAGAGACCCAGTACTTC. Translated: CASSPWSQETQYF.

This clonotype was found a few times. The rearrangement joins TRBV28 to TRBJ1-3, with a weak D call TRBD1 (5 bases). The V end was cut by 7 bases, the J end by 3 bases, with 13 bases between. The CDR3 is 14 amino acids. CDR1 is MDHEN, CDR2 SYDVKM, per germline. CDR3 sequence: CASKEGSLGNTIYF. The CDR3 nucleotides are TGTGCCAGCAAGGAGGGGTCGCTTGGAAACACCATATATTTT.

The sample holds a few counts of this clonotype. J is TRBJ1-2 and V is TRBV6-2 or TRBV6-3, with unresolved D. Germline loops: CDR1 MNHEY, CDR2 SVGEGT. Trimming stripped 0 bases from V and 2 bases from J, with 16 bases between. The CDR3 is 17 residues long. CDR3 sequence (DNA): TGTGCCAGCAGTTACTCGAGCCATTCGGTGAAGAACTATGGCTACACCTTC. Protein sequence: CASSYSSHSVKNYGYTF.

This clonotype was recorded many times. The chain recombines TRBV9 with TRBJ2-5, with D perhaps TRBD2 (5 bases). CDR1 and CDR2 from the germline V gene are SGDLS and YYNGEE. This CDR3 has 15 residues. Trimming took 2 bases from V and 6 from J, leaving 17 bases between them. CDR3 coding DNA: TGTGCCAGCAGCGTCGAGGGATCGGGTTTGAAGACCCAGTACTTC. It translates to CASSVEGSGLKTQYF.

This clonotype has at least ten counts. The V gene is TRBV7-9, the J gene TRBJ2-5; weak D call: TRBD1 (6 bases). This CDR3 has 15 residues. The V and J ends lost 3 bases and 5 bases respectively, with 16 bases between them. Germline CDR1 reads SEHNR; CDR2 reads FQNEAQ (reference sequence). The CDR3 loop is CASSFVTGKVETQYF. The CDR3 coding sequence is TGTGCCAGCAGCTTCGTCACAGGGAAGGTGGAGACCCAGTACTTC.

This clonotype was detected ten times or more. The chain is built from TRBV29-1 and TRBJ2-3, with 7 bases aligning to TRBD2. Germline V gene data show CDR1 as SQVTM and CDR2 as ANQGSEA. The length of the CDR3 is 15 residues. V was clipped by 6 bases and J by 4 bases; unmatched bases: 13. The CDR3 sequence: CSVTPRGSSADTQYF. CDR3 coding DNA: TGCAGCGTGACCCCGCGGGGGAGTTCCGCAGATACGCAGTATTTT.

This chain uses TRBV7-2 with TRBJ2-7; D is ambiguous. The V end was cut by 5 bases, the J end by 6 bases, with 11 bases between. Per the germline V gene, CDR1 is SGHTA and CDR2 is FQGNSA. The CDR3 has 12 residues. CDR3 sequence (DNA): TGTGCCAGCAGCCAAAGTCCCCTCGAGCAGTACTTC. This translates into CASSQSPLEQYF.